Listed below are T cell receptor beta chains from one sample, sequenced in a study of T cell repertoires in cytomegalovirus infection. TCRdb itself ran the reads through MiXCR, one entry per CDR3 protein. The sample includes around 71,000 distinct CDR3 sequences, about 20% seen only once; the top ten take roughly two thirds. These receptors have no identified antigens. The specimen was CD8+ T cells from cultured PBMCs, collected from culture after CMV antigen stimulation. Source of these receptors: a human donor in good health (CMV status not recorded). Some clones in this sample may be carry-over from other donors' samples. The CDR3 runs from the conserved cysteine through the conserved F or W. D genes are given only for firm matches. For some rows the clone size is stated as once, few or many, or as a class when expanded; others skip it.

TRBD1,few,TRBV7-2,TRBJ1-2,CASTPRDRWDGYTF,TGTGCCAGCACCCCCAGGGACAGGTGGGATGGCTACACCTTC
TRBD2,few,TRBV11-3,TRBJ2-3,CASSLDLAGVGTDTQYF,TGTGCCAGCAGCTTAGATCTAGCGGGGGTGGGCACAGATACGCAGTATTTT
NA,few,TRBV11-2,TRBJ2-1,CASSLGPSADNEQFF,TGTGCCAGCAGCTTAGGACCTAGCGCAGACAATGAGCAGTTCTTC
NA,NA,TRBV12-3/TRBV12-4,TRBJ1-3,CASSLVTSGNTIYF,TGTGCCAGCAGTTTGGTGACGTCTGGAAACACCATATATTTT
NA,many,TRBV12-3/TRBV12-4,TRBJ2-1,CASSLNPNEQFF,TGTGCCAGCAGTTTAAACCCGAATGAGCAGTTCTTC
NA,NA,TRBV6-1,TRBJ2-1,CASSYSSYNEQFF,TGTGCCAGCAGCTACAGTTCCTACAATGAGCAGTTCTTC
NA,NA,TRBV12-3/TRBV12-4,TRBJ1-1,CASSPTDRNTEAFF,TGTGCCAGCAGTCCCACTGACAGAAACACTGAAGCTTTCTTT
NA,few,TRBV4-2,TRBJ1-1,CASSDLLPLRGRENTEAFF,TGTGCCAGCAGCGACCTTTTACCCCTAAGGGGACGGGAGAACACTGAAGCTTTCTTT
TRBD1,NA,TRBV4-1,TRBJ2-1,CASSKTSGQFNEQFF,TGCGCCAGCAGCAAGACTTCGGGACAGTTCAATGAGCAGTTCTTC
NA,NA,TRBV12-3/TRBV12-4,TRBJ2-5,CASSLEGVETQYF,TGTGCCAGCAGTTTAGAGGGCGTGGAGACCCAGTACTTC
NA,few,TRBV6-6,TRBJ1-2,CASSFGKGAYGYTF,TGTGCCAGCAGTTTTGGGAAAGGAGCCTATGGCTACACCTTC
TRBD1,few,TRBV14,TRBJ1-1,CASSHSGTGKRAFF,TGTGCCAGCAGCCACTCCGGGACAGGGAAGCGGGCTTTCTTT
TRBD2,NA,TRBV27,TRBJ2-7,CASSPAGGSYEQYF,TGTGCCAGCAGTCCAGCGGGGGGATCCTACGAGCAGTACTTC
TRBD1,few,TRBV4-1,TRBJ2-7,CASSQGPDRATYEQYF,TGCGCCAGCAGCCAAGGCCCGGACAGGGCTACCTACGAGCAGTACTTC
NA,NA,TRBV7-6,TRBJ2-1,CASSLERGRLSYNEQFF,TGTGCCAGCAGCTTAGAAAGGGGTCGACTCTCCTACAATGAGCAGTTCTTC
TRBD1,NA,TRBV5-5,TRBJ2-7,CASSYAGTGGYEQYF,TGTGCCAGCAGCTACGCCGGGACAGGGGGCTACGAGCAGTACTTC
TRBD2,NA,TRBV6-4,TRBJ2-7,CASSVPLSISGGFHYEQYF,TGTGCCAGCAGTGTCCCTCTCTCTATTAGCGGGGGTTTCCACTACGAGCAGTACTTC
NA,NA,TRBV6-1,TRBJ2-3,CASSEALGADTQYF,TGTGCCAGCAGTGAAGCGCTTGGGGCAGATACGCAGTATTTT
NA,few,TRBV5-1,TRBJ1-4,CASSLDGATNEKLFF,TGCGCCAGCAGCCTTGACGGGGCAACTAATGAAAAACTGTTTTTT
TRBD1,few,TRBV12-3/TRBV12-4,TRBJ2-3,CASSPRQGAADTQYF,TGTGCCAGCAGTCCTCGACAGGGGGCCGCAGATACGCAGTATTTT
NA,NA,TRBV20-1,TRBJ1-6,CSARDRQTSSYNSPLHF,TGCAGTGCTAGAGATAGGCAAACAAGCTCCTATAATTCACCCCTCCACTTT
NA,many,TRBV7-8,TRBJ2-2,CASSLPRHSGELFF,TGTGCCAGCAGCTTGCCTCGACATTCCGGGGAGCTGTTTTTT
TRBD1,NA,TRBV7-6,TRBJ2-7,CASSLWDRAGEQYF,TGTGCCAGCAGCTTATGGGACAGGGCCGGGGAGCAGTACTTC
NA,NA,TRBV6-5,TRBJ2-7,CASSPPGVWPYEQYF,TGTGCCAGCAGTCCGCCCGGGGTTTGGCCCTACGAGCAGTACTTC
TRBD1,NA,TRBV7-2,TRBJ1-1,CASSYLGTANTEAFF,TGTGCCAGCAGCTATCTCGGGACAGCGAACACTGAAGCTTTCTTT
NA,few,TRBV6-5,TRBJ2-7,CASSYSIGPYEQYF,TGTGCCAGCAGTTACTCGATTGGGCCCTACGAGCAGTACTTC
NA,few,TRBV12-3/TRBV12-4,TRBJ1-1,CAAQRSVNTEAFF,TGTGCCGCCCAACGCTCTGTGAACACTGAAGCTTTCTTT
NA,few,TRBV7-6,TRBJ2-1,CASSRNGAGEQFF,TGTGCCAGCAGCCGGAATGGCGCGGGGGAGCAGTTCTTC
TRBD1,many,TRBV7-2,TRBJ2-7,CASSDGTATYEQYF,TGTGCCAGCAGCGACGGGACAGCCACCTACGAGCAGTACTTC
TRBD2,few,TRBV28,TRBJ2-1,CASVLGDYLYNEQFF,TGTGCCAGCGTTCTAGGGGACTATCTCTACAATGAGCAGTTCTTC
NA,NA,TRBV24-1,TRBJ2-1,CATSGSIDEQFF,TGTGCCACCAGTGGGAGCATCGATGAGCAGTTCTTC
NA,few,TRBV7-9,TRBJ1-4,CASSSTTPEDEKLFF,TGTGCCAGCAGCTCGACGACCCCTGAAGATGAAAAACTGTTTTTT
NA,NA,TRBV6-2/TRBV6-3,TRBJ2-7,CASSLMAYEQYF,TGTGCCAGCAGCCTCATGGCCTACGAGCAGTACTTC
NA,NA,TRBV7-1,TRBJ2-7,CASSPGEQYF,TGTGCCAGCAGCCCGGGGGAGCAGTACTTC
NA,few,TRBV6-6,TRBJ1-1,CASSYEAGILNTEAFF,TGTGCCAGCAGTTACGAGGCAGGTATCCTGAACACTGAAGCTTTCTTT
NA,few,TRBV7-2,TRBJ1-5,CASSPAGHSNQPQHF,TGTGCCAGCAGCCCCGCGGGGCATAGCAATCAGCCCCAGCATTTT
NA,NA,TRBV7-2,TRBJ2-5,CASSLRTEETQYF,TGTGCCAGCAGCCTACGGACAGAAGAGACCCAGTACTTC
TRBD2,few,TRBV5-8,TRBJ2-1,CASRGLAGGPGNEQFF,TGTGCCAGCAGGGGACTAGCGGGGGGGCCGGGGAATGAGCAGTTCTTC
TRBD1,NA,TRBV7-9,TRBJ2-4,CASSSPGQGRYIQYF,TGTGCCAGCAGCTCTCCGGGACAGGGGAGATACATTCAGTACTTC
NA,few,TRBV7-8,TRBJ1-1,CASSPDTLNTEAFF,TGTGCCAGCAGCCCGGACACACTGAACACTGAAGCTTTCTTT
NA,few,TRBV25-1,TRBJ1-1,CASLPKGVVTEAFF,TGTGCCAGCCTTCCTAAGGGGGTGGTCACTGAAGCTTTCTTT
NA,NA,TRBV6-5,TRBJ2-1,CATCLQGGNEQFF,TGTGCCACCTGTTTACAGGGAGGCAATGAGCAGTTCTTC
NA,NA,TRBV19,TRBJ1-1,CASSAGGTEAFF,TGTGCCAGTAGCGCGGGGGGTACTGAAGCTTTCTTT
NA,NA,TRBV6-2/TRBV6-3,TRBJ1-2,CASSFTGPVDGYTF,TGTGCCAGCAGTTTCACAGGGCCGGTGGATGGCTACACCTTC
NA,NA,TRBV19,TRBJ2-7,CASSSFNSYEQYF,TGTGCCAGTAGTTCCTTCAACTCCTACGAGCAGTACTTC
TRBD1,few,TRBV6-1,TRBJ1-5,CASSWDRGNQPQHF,TGTGCCAGCAGTTGGGACAGGGGCAATCAGCCCCAGCATTTT
NA,NA,TRBV7-9,TRBJ2-7,CASSPQGTSSYEQYF,TGTGCCAGCAGCCCGCAGGGTACTAGCTCCTACGAGCAGTACTTC
TRBD1,few,TRBV7-8,TRBJ1-6,CASSRSRNRGDHSPLHF,TGTGCCAGCAGCAGAAGCCGGAACAGGGGAGATCATTCACCCCTCCACTTT
NA,NA,TRBV29-1,TRBJ1-1,CSVDGDLGEAFF,TGCAGCGTTGATGGGGATCTAGGTGAAGCTTTCTTT
TRBD2,NA,TRBV7-9,TRBJ2-7,CASSPPSGGPLEQYF,TGTGCCAGCAGCCCCCCCAGCGGGGGCCCCCTCGAGCAGTACTTC
NA,NA,TRBV5-4,TRBJ2-3,CASSLAGQADTQYF,TGTGCCAGCAGCTTGGCCGGGCAGGCAGATACGCAGTATTTT
NA,few,TRBV7-9,TRBJ2-5,CASSLVGGGETQYF,TGTGCCAGCAGCTTAGTCGGTGGAGGAGAGACCCAGTACTTC
TRBD1,NA,TRBV6-2/TRBV6-3,TRBJ1-2,CASSYGLVQGYGYTF,TGTGCCAGCAGTTACGGTTTGGTACAGGGGTATGGCTACACCTTC
NA,NA,TRBV6-1,TRBJ1-5,CASSALMLDWVNQPQHF,TGTGCCAGCAGTGCCCTCATGTTGGACTGGGTCAACCAGCCCCAGCATTTT
NA,NA,TRBV7-9,TRBJ1-2,CASTRMGTGVANYGYTF,TGTGCCAGCACAAGGATGGGGACGGGTGTCGCTAACTATGGCTACACCTTC
NA,NA,TRBV7-9,TRBJ2-7,CASSSLGPSPEQYF,TGTGCCAGCAGCTCACTTGGGCCATCCCCCGAGCAGTACTTC
TRBD2,NA,TRBV7-6,TRBJ2-3,CASPSAGTSDTDTQYF,TGTGCCAGCCCTTCTGCCGGGACTAGCGACACAGATACGCAGTATTTT
TRBD1,NA,TRBV7-2,TRBJ1-1,CASSLGRGLEGTEAFF,TGTGCCAGCAGCTTAGGAAGGGGGCTTGAGGGCACTGAAGCTTTCTTT
TRBD1,few,TRBV7-2,TRBJ1-4,CASSLGTGVSEKLFF,TGTGCCAGCAGCTTAGGGACAGGGGTTTCTGAAAAACTGTTTTTT